Listed here are 7 T cell receptor beta chains from one sample, sequenced in a study of blood T cell repertoires in COVID-19 (dated by TCRdb to about 2020). The method behind the library was the immunoSEQ multiplex PCR assay. TCRdb retrieved this table from immuneACCESS and kept in-frame rearrangements only. Not all clones are present; in checked studies, unresolved V genes account for under half, and no reason is known for the remainder. For this sample there are approximately 290,000 clones; just under 90% appear just once. The top ten hold over 8.5% of the sample. The sequenced sample consisted of peripheral blood. The receptors originated from a woman between 25 and 40 years old with COVID-19, enrolled during active disease.

The chain combines TRBV7-9 with TRBJ1-4; TRBD1 matches at 9 bases. CDR1 and CDR2 (germline): SEHNR, FQNEAQ (reference sequence). After removal of 5 bases from V and 7 bases from J, the junction contained 8 bases not matched to a gene. The length of the CDR3 is 15 residues. CDR3 in DNA: TGTGCCAGCAGCGCGGGACAGGGTTATTCTGAAAAACTGTTTTTT. Amino acids: CASSAGQGYSEKLFF.

The chain employs TRBV28 and TRBJ1-1; D ambiguous. Germline loops: CDR1 MDHEN, CDR2 SYDVKM. V dropped 1 base and J dropped 6 bases, with 6 bases sitting between them. CDR3 size: 12 residues. CDR3 amino acids: CASSLYNAEAFF. Written as DNA, the CDR3 is TGTGCCAGCAGTTTATACAACGCTGAAGCTTTCTTT.

The chain employs TRBV13 and TRBJ2-1; 16 bases are a match to TRBD2. Germline values: CDR1 PRHDT, CDR2 FYEKMQ (reference sequence). With 5 bases clipped from V and 2 bases from J, the junction kept 6 bases outside the gene matches. The CDR3 length is 18 residues. DNA for the CDR3: TGTGCCAGCAGCCCCGGGACTAGCGGGGGGGCACCCTACAATGAGCAGTTCTTC. Its translation is CASSPGTSGGAPYNEQFF.

The chain couples TRBV7-2 to TRBJ1-4; 8 positions match TRBD1. Germline values: CDR1 SGHTA, CDR2 FQGNSA. Trimming at V came to 5 bases and at J to 9 bases, leaving 11 bases not matched to a gene. The CDR3 loop spans 15 amino acids. The CDR3 loop is CASSTQQGGAKKLFF. The CDR3 coding sequence is TGTGCCAGCAGCACCCAACAGGGGGGCGCGAAAAAACTGTTTTTT.

V and J are TRBV30 and TRBJ2-7; the D gene is possibly TRBD2 (5 bases). V was clipped by 2 bases and J by 7 bases, with 15 bases between them. CDR1 and CDR2 (germline): GTSNPN, SVGIG (reference sequence). The CDR3 runs 13 residues. DNA of the CDR3: TGTGCCTGGAGTATGGCTAGCTCGGGTGAGCAGTACTTC. Its translation: CAWSMASSGEQYF.

The genes are TRBV11-2 and TRBJ2-7; D is undetermined. V lost 1 base and J 5 bases, leaving 12 bases between the germline ends. Looked up from germline, CDR1 is SGHAT and CDR2 is FQNNGV. CDR3 length: 14 residues. For the CDR3, the DNA is TGTGCCAGCAGCTTAGTAGGCAGGTCCAACGAGCAGTACTTC. This gives the protein CASSLVGRSNEQYF.

The chain has TRBV6-5 and TRBJ1-4; 9 bases line up with TRBD1. The CDR3 spans 16 residues. Trimming cost V 4 bases and J 5 bases; bases outside gene matches: 8. Germline V gives CDR1 MNHEY, CDR2 SVGAGI. The CDR3 region has the DNA TGTGCCAGCAGTTGGGGCTTTGGACAGGGGAATGAAAAACTGTTTTTT. As protein: CASSWGFGQGNEKLFF.